One sample yielded the 8 T cell receptor beta chains listed below, sequenced in a study of T cell repertoires in ileal Crohn's disease. Sequencing was performed with immunoSEQ multiplex PCR; in TCRdb, only in-frame clones are kept and a portion is missing. The sample lists over 5,000 clones, 70% to 90% seen once, with 0.83% in the top ten. Before sorting, lamina propria lymphocytes were separated from surgical specimens by density gradient. Sequences were obtained from CD4+ T cells from ileum. The receptors originated from an adult with Crohn's disease. Some clones in this sample may be carry-over from other donors' samples.

This clone was detected only a few times. The J gene is TRBJ1-1, the V gene TRBV7-9, with TRBD1 matching over 7 bases. The V and J ends lost 4 bases and 9 bases, in that order; junction bases with no gene match: 2. Germline CDR1 and CDR2: SEHNR and FQNEAQ (reference sequence). The CDR3 length is 11 residues. The CDR3 sequence: CASSSGGKAFF. In nucleotides, the CDR3 is TGTGCCAGCAGCTCAGGGGGGAAAGCTTTCTTT.

The chain uses TRBV6-1 and TRBJ1-6; 8 bases fit TRBD1. Germline loops: CDR1 MNHNS, CDR2 SASEGT. The CDR3 is 15 residues long. The trim removed 3 bases at V and 14 bases at J, leaving 12 bases unmatched. The DNA of the CDR3 is TGTGCCAGCAGTGACCGGACAGGGTTAAGTCGAACCCTCCACTTT. Protein sequence: CASSDRTGLSRTLHF.

The chain combines TRBV7-9 with TRBJ2-1, with D possibly being TRBD1 (6 bases). CDR3 size: 14 residues. Looked up from germline, CDR1 is SEHNR and CDR2 is FQNEAQ (reference sequence). V was shortened by 3 bases and J by 5 bases, with 11 bases between the two germline ends. Here the CDR3 DNA reads TGTGCCAGCAGCTTTTTGCAGGGGAACAATGAGCAGTTCTTC. It is translated as CASSFLQGNNEQFF.

This sequence joins TRBV6-1 and TRBJ1-5, with TRBD1 identical over 7 bases. The CDR3 has 13 amino acids. Per the germline V gene, CDR1 is MNHNS and CDR2 is SASEGT. V gave up 4 bases and J gave up 5 bases; unmatched junction bases: 2. CDR3 sequence reads: CASSGQGDQPQHF. The CDR3 nucleotides read TGTGCCAGCAGTGGACAGGGAGATCAGCCCCAGCATTTT.

The chain employs TRBV20-1 and TRBJ2-7; unclear D gene. Germline V gene data show CDR1 as DFQATT and CDR2 as SNEGSKA (reference sequence). The CDR3 is 11 residues long. Trimming took 3 bases from V and 5 from J, leaving 8 bases between them. CDR3 coding DNA: TGCAGTGCTAGTAGTAGCAACGAGCAGTACTTC. Translated, it gives CSASSSNEQYF.

The J gene is TRBJ1-3, the V gene TRBV30; 7 bases are a match to TRBD1. This CDR3 comprises 14 residues. The V gene end was trimmed by 6 bases and the J gene end by 0 bases; junction bases not matched to a gene: 5. Germline V gives CDR1 GTSNPN, CDR2 SVGIG (reference sequence). CDR3: CACPAGGSGNTIYF. In nucleotides, the CDR3 is TGTGCCTGCCCCGCAGGGGGCTCTGGAAACACCATATATTTT.

The genes are TRBV19 and TRBJ2-3, with D perhaps TRBD2 (7 bases). Germline V gene sequence: CDR1 LNHDA, CDR2 SQIVND (reference sequence). The CDR3 runs 14 residues. Between the trimmed V and J ends, which lost 6 bases and 4 bases, there was a span of 14 bases. For the CDR3, the DNA is TGTGCCAGTAGCCAGGGGCTAGCGGCAGATACGCAGTATTTT. This gives the protein CASSQGLAADTQYF.

The chain combines TRBV4-2 with TRBJ1-3, with D perhaps TRBD1 (5 bases). In germline, CDR1 is LGHNA, CDR2 YNFKEQ. The CDR3 covers 15 residues. The V end lost 0 bases, the J end lost 1 base, and 7 bases lay between the germline ends. The CDR3 DNA is TGTGCCAGCAGCCAAGAGAGACAGTCTGGAAACACCATATATTTT. It is translated as CASSQERQSGNTIYF.